The clone carrying this T cell receptor (beta chain) was detected only a few times. Unique molecular identifiers were used in preparing the TCRbeta library. TCRdb reanalysed the PCR reads using MiXCR and keeps one entry per CDR3 protein. The sample comprises about 460,000 distinct CDR3 sequences, around 12% of which are singletons, and about 5.4% rests with the top ten. Germline V gene data show CDR1 as DFQATT and CDR2 as SNEGSKA (reference sequence). The CDR3 totals 12 residues. These data belong to a study of T-cell reconstitution after alpha-beta-depleted transplantation in children. The sequenced sample was PBMCs from the stem cell graft donor, obtained from the stem cell graft. This receptor was obtained from a human donor who donated a stem cell graft to a child with combined immunodeficiency. V usage is TRBV20-1 and J usage is TRBJ2-1, with D possibly matching TRBD2 (6 bases). This chain's CDR3 is CSALRRGNEQFF. CDR3 sequence (DNA): TGCAGCGCTTTGAGGAGGGGCAATGAGCAGTTCTTC.